The 7 T cell receptor beta chains listed next were all sequenced from one sample in a study of T cell changes during pregnancy in multiple sclerosis. Libraries were prepared by immunoSEQ multiplex PCR; TCRdb keeps only in-frame clonotypes and omits some of them. The profile shows just over 80,000 clones, about 95% of them singletons. The material sequenced was peripheral blood, taken in the second trimester of pregnancy. The receptor source for this set is a female donor with multiple sclerosis, enrolled in a pregnancy study.

This clone has a single count. J is TRBJ2-3 and V is TRBV27; possibly TRBD2 for D (6 bases). This CDR3 has 15 amino acids. Germline CDR1 and CDR2: MNHEY and SMNVEV (reference sequence). V was shortened by 3 bases and J by 2 bases, with 12 bases between the two germline ends. CDR3 bases: TGTGCCAGCAGTTTGCGGGGTCCTATCACAGATACGCAGTATTTT. Its translation is CASSLRGPITDTQYF.

CDR3 DNA sequence: TGTGCCAGCAGTGAGGACAGGGATAACTATGGCTACACCTTC. It specifies CASSEDRDNYGYTF. This chain connects TRBV2 to TRBJ1-2, with 8 bases identical to TRBD1. J gave up 1 base and V 3 bases, and 1 base lay outside the gene matches. The CDR3 is 14 residues long. Per the germline V gene, CDR1 is SNHLY and CDR2 is FYNNEI.

The chain joins TRBV7-9 to TRBJ1-1; D remains unclear. Germline values: CDR1 SEHNR, CDR2 FQNEAQ (reference sequence). The CDR3 length is 12 residues. Trimming took off 2 bases at V and 8 bases at J, with 9 bases between the two ends. In DNA form, the CDR3 reads TGTGCCAGCAGCTTAAGTGTAGCCGAAGCTTTCTTT. Translating it yields CASSLSVAEAFF.

The chain employs TRBV4-1 and TRBJ2-5, with D perhaps matching TRBD2 (5 bases). CDR1 is MGHRA, CDR2 YSYEKL, per germline. Trimming left V 1 base short and J 2 bases short, with 11 bases between. CDR3 length: 15 residues. CDR3: CASSQAGGGQETQYF. CDR3 bases: TGCGCCAGCAGCCAAGCGGGCGGAGGACAAGAGACCCAGTACTTC.

The chain has TRBV11-2 and TRBJ2-6; D is perhaps TRBD1 (5 bases). The CDR3 extends over 15 amino acids. The V end lost 1 base, the J end lost 4 bases, and 8 bases lay between the germline ends. The germline CDR1 and CDR2 sequences are SGHAT and FQNNGV. In DNA form, the CDR3 reads TGTGCCAGCAGCTTAGCAGGGCGGGGGGCCAACGTCCTGACTTTC. It is translated as CASSLAGRGANVLTF.

The V and J genes are TRBV5-1 and TRBJ1-3, with D possibly TRBD1 on 6 matching bases. V dropped 2 bases and J dropped 11 bases, with 8 bases sitting between them. The CDR3 runs to 11 residues. From germline, CDR1 is SGHRS and CDR2 YFSETQ. The CDR3 nucleotides are TGCGCCAGCAGCTTCGGACAGTCCATATATTTT. The encoded protein is CASSFGQSIYF. Supplemented by reference TRBV5-1 and TRBJ1-3, the full variable domain reads KAGVTQTPRYLIKTRGQQVTLSCSPISGHRSVSWYQQTPGQGLQFLFEYFSETQRNKGNFPGRFSGRQFSNSRSEMNVSTLELGDSALYLCASSFGQSIYFGEGSWLTVV.

This chain joins TRBV27 and TRBJ2-7, with a weak D call TRBD1 (5 bases). CDR3 length: 14 residues. Trimming pared 1 base from V and 7 bases from J, leaving 14 bases between. The germline gives CDR1 MNHEY, CDR2 SMNVEV (reference sequence). The CDR3 bases are TGTGCCAGCAGTTTATTGGCAGGGCCCGGAGAGCAGTACTTC. The encoded protein is CASSLLAGPGEQYF.